This T cell receptor beta chain is from a study of CD8 T cells in ankylosing spondylitis (dated by TCRdb to 2016 to 2017). Regarding the study in general: The study set out to find disease-linked TCR variants by profiling T cell receptor beta repertoires in ankylosing spondylitis patients and healthy donors. The full study cohort was made up of 25 ankylosing spondylitis patients and more than 90 healthy donors. Peripheral blood was sampled, and synovial fluid was also collected from ankylosing spondylitis patients.

On the study overall, not on this receptor specifically: A TCR beta motif made up of eight highly homologous amino acid variants appeared to be characteristic of blood from ankylosing spondylitis patients. Some TCR beta motif variants had previously been reported in synovial fluid and blood of reactive arthritis patients, which suggested common disease-initiation mechanisms. Significant enrichment of the disease-linked clones was reported in matched synovial fluid samples from ankylosing spondylitis patients. In peripheral blood, the disease-linked clones were found at relatively low frequencies and had a CD8+ phenotype.

In this sample, this clonotype turned up many times. The specificity of this receptor is unknown. Base qualities are not provided; no much larger clone lies one nucleotide away. Sequencing instrument: Illumina HiSeq 2500. Quantitative 5'-RACE with molecular barcodes was the method used to prepare the TCR beta libraries. For the original study's pipeline: A new computational method based on a probabilistic model of VDJ rearrangement was used to identify disease-linked TCR variants. TCRdb trimmed the raw reads at Q25, called clones with MiXCR and kept productive beta chains. CDR3 protein duplicates are merged, each entry listing the most common genes and DNA. V and J calls and clone size were set by TCRdb, not the authors. The sample includes 10,000 to 15,000 distinct CDR3 sequences, with approximately 2.8% observed a single time. The ten biggest clones cover roughly 9.4% of the sample. Via the germline V gene, CDR1 is SGDLS and CDR2 YYNGEE. Trimming removed 3 bases from V and 4 bases from J; the gene matches leave 7 bases unexplained. The CDR3 starts with the cysteine, ends with the phenylalanine, and has 15 residues. The retained sequence is limited to the CDR3, 45 bases, with the frame set at the first base.

The sequence joins TRBV9 to TRBJ2-3; 8 junctional bases match TRBD1. Sequenced material: blood, either unsorted or a sorted T cell fraction (not recorded which). This receptor was identified in a male donor with ankylosing spondylitis or in good health (not recorded which). The base sequence is TGTGCCAGCAGCGGGACAGGGAATTCGGCAGATACGCAGTATTTT. It translates as CASSGTGNSADTQYF.